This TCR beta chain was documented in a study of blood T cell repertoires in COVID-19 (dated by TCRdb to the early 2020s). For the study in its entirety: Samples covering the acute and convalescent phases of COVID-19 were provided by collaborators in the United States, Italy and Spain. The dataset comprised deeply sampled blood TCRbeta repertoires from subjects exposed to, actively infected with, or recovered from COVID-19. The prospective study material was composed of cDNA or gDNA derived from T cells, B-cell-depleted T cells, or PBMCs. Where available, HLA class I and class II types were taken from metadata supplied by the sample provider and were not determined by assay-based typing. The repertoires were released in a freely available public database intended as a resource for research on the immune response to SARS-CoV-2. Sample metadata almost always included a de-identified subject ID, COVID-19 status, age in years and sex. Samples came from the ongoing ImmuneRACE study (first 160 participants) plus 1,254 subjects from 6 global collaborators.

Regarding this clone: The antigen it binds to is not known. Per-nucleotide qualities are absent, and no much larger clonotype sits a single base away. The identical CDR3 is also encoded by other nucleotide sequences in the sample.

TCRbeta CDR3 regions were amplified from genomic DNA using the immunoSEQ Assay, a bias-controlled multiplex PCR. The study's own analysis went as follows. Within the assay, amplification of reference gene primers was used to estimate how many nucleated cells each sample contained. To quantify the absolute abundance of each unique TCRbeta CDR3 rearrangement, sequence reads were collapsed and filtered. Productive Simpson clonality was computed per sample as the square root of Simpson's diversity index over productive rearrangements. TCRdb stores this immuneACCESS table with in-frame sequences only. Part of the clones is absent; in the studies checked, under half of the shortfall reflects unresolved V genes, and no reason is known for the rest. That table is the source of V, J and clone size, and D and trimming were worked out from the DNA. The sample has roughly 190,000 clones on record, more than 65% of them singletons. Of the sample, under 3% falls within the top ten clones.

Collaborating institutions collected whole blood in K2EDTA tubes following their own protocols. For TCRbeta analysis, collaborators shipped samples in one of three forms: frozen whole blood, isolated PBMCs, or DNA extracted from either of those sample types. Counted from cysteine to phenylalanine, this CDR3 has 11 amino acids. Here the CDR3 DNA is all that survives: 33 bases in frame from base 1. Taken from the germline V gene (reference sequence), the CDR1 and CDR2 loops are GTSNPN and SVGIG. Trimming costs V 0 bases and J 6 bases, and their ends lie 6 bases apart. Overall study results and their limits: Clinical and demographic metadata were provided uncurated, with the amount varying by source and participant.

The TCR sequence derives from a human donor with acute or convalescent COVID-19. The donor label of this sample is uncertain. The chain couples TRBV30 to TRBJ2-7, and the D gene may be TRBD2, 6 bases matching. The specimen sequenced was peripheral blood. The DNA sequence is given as TGTGCCTGGAGTGTCGGGGGCGAGCAGTACTTC. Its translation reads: CAWSVGGEQYF.